The 23 T cell receptor beta chains below were found in one sample sequenced in a study of blood T cell repertoires in COVID-19. The method was immunoSEQ multiplex PCR; TCRdb's version includes in-frame clones alone and lacks a portion of them. Of under 300,000 clones in the sample, around four fifths were seen once. Sequencing was performed on peripheral blood. The receptors stem from a man aged 30 to 45 who had recovered from COVID-19.

The genes are TRBV19 and TRBJ2-3, with D maybe TRBD2 (7 bases). Germline loops: CDR1 LNHDA, CDR2 SQIVND (reference sequence). The ends were cut back, 8 bases at V and 1 base at J, with 19 bases in the middle. The CDR3 runs to 16 residues. As DNA, the CDR3 is TGTGCCAGTGCTTTGGGGGGGGGCATACGCACAGATACGCAGTATTTT. Its protein is CASALGGGIRTDTQYF. Drawing the rest from reference TRBV19 and TRBJ2-3, the complete variable domain is DGGITQSPKYLFRKEGQNVTLSCEQNLNHDAMYWYRQDPGQGLRLIYYSQIVNDFQKGDIAEGYSVSREKKESFPLTVTSAQKNPTAFYLCASALGGGIRTDTQYFGPGTRLTVL.

The genes are TRBV21-1 and TRBJ1-5; the table calls TRBD1, which could not be checked here. TRBV21-1 is a pseudogene locus. CDR3 size: 16 residues. CDR3 amino acids: CASSIQGINSNQPQHF. As DNA, the CDR3 is TGTGCCAGCAGTATACAGGGAATTAATAGCAATCAGCCCCAGCATTTT.

The chain has TRBV6-5 and TRBJ1-2; TRBD1 aligns across 10 bases. This CDR3 contains 14 residues. Germline V gene sequence: CDR1 MNHEY, CDR2 SVGAGI. After removal of 5 bases from V and 4 bases from J, the junction contained 4 bases not matched to a gene. The CDR3: CASSQTGGSYGYTF. The CDR3 DNA follows: TGTGCCAGCAGTCAGACAGGGGGCAGCTATGGCTACACCTTC.

The chain carries TRBV7-3 and TRBJ2-2; TRBD1 aligns across 7 bases. CDR1 and CDR2 (germline): SGHTA, FQGTGA. The CDR3 is 14 amino acids. J lost 4 bases, V lost 5 bases, and 4 bases had no gene match. The CDR3 bases are TGTGCCAGCAGCGCCAGACAGGGCACCGGGGAGCTGTTTTTT. Amino acid sequence: CASSARQGTGELFF.

V and J are TRBV19 and TRBJ1-4; the match to TRBD1 covers 7 bases. The germline gives CDR1 LNHDA, CDR2 SQIVND (reference sequence). The CDR3 has 15 amino acids. The ends lost 8 bases at V and 3 bases at J; junction bases unmatched: 9. For the CDR3, the DNA is TGTGCCAGTTCAATCAGACAGGGATCTAATGAAAAACTGTTTTTT. This codes for CASSIRQGSNEKLFF. Combining the CDR3 with reference TRBV19 and TRBJ1-4 gives the whole variable domain DGGITQSPKYLFRKEGQNVTLSCEQNLNHDAMYWYRQDPGQGLRLIYYSQIVNDFQKGDIAEGYSVSREKKESFPLTVTSAQKNPTAFYLCASSIRQGSNEKLFFGSGTQLSVL.

This chain uses TRBV6-5 with TRBJ1-1; D is perhaps TRBD1 (5 bases). V lost 6 bases and J lost 4, with 15 bases in between. This CDR3 comprises 14 residues. In germline, CDR1 is MNHEY, CDR2 SVGAGI. Here the CDR3 DNA reads TGTGCCAGCAGCCGCCGGGGGGAGGGCACTGAAGCTTTCTTT. Translated: CASSRRGEGTEAFF.

The chain has TRBV12-5 and TRBJ2-2; TRBD1 matches 9 bases. The CDR3 runs 16 residues. Germline V gene data show CDR1 as LGHNT and CDR2 as FRNRAP. Trimming took 0 bases from V and 6 from J; bases not matched to a gene: 5. The CDR3 coding sequence is TGTGCTAGTGGTTTGGTAACAGGGGGCCGCTCCGGGGAGCTGTTTTTT. Its protein product is CASGLVTGGRSGELFF.

The rearrangement joins TRBV6-5 to TRBJ1-2; 7 positions agree with TRBD1. V lost 2 bases to trimming and J lost 6 bases; unmatched junction nucleotides: 3. Germline V CDR1 and CDR2: MNHEY, SVGAGI. The CDR3 extends over 13 amino acids. The CDR3 nucleotides are TGTGCCAGCAGTTACAGGGGGCTTAATGGCTACACCTTC. Its translation is CASSYRGLNGYTF.

V gene TRBV10-3 combines with J gene TRBJ1-4; 9 nucleotides agree with TRBD1. V trimming: 4 bases; J trimming: 2 bases; junction bases outside the gene matches: 2. The CDR3 is 15 amino acids. Germline lookup yields CDR1 ENHRY and CDR2 SYGVKD. The CDR3 nucleotides are TGTGCCATCAGTGCGGACAGGGGCACTAATGAAAAACTGTTTTTT. Encoded protein: CAISADRGTNEKLFF.

CDR3 protein: CASRILGQGHQPQHF. For the CDR3, the DNA is TGTGCCAGCAGAATCTTGGGACAGGGGCATCAGCCCCAGCATTTT. The V call is TRBV6-5, the J call TRBJ1-5; 10 bases map to TRBD1. The CDR3 extends over 15 amino acids. V lost 6 bases to trimming and J lost 5 bases; unmatched junction nucleotides: 7. Germline CDR1 reads MNHEY; CDR2 reads SVGAGI.

This clone has more than one count but fewer than ten. The chain uses TRBV6-1 and TRBJ1-2; no clear D gene. The CDR3 spans 13 residues. Trimming removed 3 bases from V and 3 bases from J, with 8 bases in between. In germline, CDR1 is MNHNS, CDR2 SASEGT. This CDR3 reads CASSERHHYGYTF. CDR3 bases: TGTGCCAGCAGTGAGCGGCACCACTATGGCTACACCTTC.

The chain joins TRBV6-5 to TRBJ1-2; 7 positions match TRBD1. Germline CDR1 reads MNHEY; CDR2 reads SVGAGI. This CDR3 comprises 13 residues. V shed 8 bases, J shed 6 bases, and the junction held 9 bases outside the gene matches. The CDR3 loop is CASRETGADGYTF. Written as DNA, the CDR3 is TGTGCCAGCCGGGAAACAGGGGCCGATGGCTACACCTTC.

The rearrangement uses TRBV7-2 and TRBJ2-7; D is possibly TRBD1 (7 bases). The V end lost 4 bases, the J end lost 3 bases, and 16 bases lay between the germline ends. In germline, CDR1 is SGHTA, CDR2 FQGNSA. This CDR3 has 15 residues. The CDR3 reads CASSWGAGQNYEQYF. The CDR3 DNA reads TGTGCCAGCAGCTGGGGGGCGGGACAGAACTACGAGCAGTACTTC.

This clone was found a few times. V gene TRBV27 combines with J gene TRBJ1-6; 8 positions agree with TRBD1. CDR3 length: 16 residues. CDR1 MNHEY and CDR2 SMNVEV come from the germline V gene (reference sequence). The J segment lost 7 bases and the V segment lost 5 bases, leaving 10 bases of the junction unmatched. The CDR3 coding sequence is TGTGCCAGCAGTCCCTCGACAGGGGTGATCAATTCACCCCTCCACTTT. It translates to CASSPSTGVINSPLHF.

V usage is TRBV5-1 and J usage is TRBJ2-1, with D possibly TRBD1 on 5 matching bases. V shed 4 bases and J shed 8 bases, with 19 bases lying between them. The germline V gene has CDR1 SGHRS and CDR2 YFSETQ. The CDR3 is made up of 15 amino acids. The CDR3 is CASSLPLQGFDEQFF. The CDR3 DNA reads as TGCGCCAGCAGCCTGCCGCTGCAGGGATTCGATGAGCAGTTCTTC.

The chain combines TRBV3-1 (or the pseudogene TRBV3-2) with TRBJ1-2; D gene ambiguous. The CDR3 runs to 12 residues. Trimming cost V 3 bases and J 7 bases, with 9 bases left between them. The germline V gene has CDR1 LGHDT and CDR2 YNNKEL (reference sequence). Here the CDR3 reads CASSQGRSGYTF. CDR3 DNA: TGTGCCAGCAGCCAGGGGAGGTCTGGCTACACCTTC.

The chain employs TRBV5-1 and TRBJ2-5; 9 nucleotides line up with TRBD2. The CDR3 is 15 amino acids. The J segment lost 2 bases and the V segment lost 1 base, leaving 3 bases of the junction unmatched. Germline CDR1 and CDR2: SGHRS and YFSETQ. CDR3 sequence reads: CASSLMAGGQETQYF. The CDR3 DNA follows: TGCGCCAGCAGCTTGATGGCGGGGGGGCAAGAGACCCAGTACTTC. Full variable domain (remainder filled in from reference TRBV5-1 and TRBJ2-5): KAGVTQTPRYLIKTRGQQVTLSCSPISGHRSVSWYQQTPGQGLQFLFEYFSETQRNKGNFPGRFSGRQFSNSRSEMNVSTLELGDSALYLCASSLMAGGQETQYFGPGTRLLVL.

This chain joins TRBV18 and TRBJ1-5; D ambiguous. The CDR3 covers 17 residues. The V gene lost 2 bases and the J gene lost 1 base, with 15 bases spanning the gap. CDR1 is KGHSH, CDR2 LQKENI, per germline. This chain's CDR3 is CASSPNVRVGSNQPQHF. As DNA, the CDR3 is TGTGCCAGCTCACCAAATGTGAGGGTTGGAAGCAATCAGCCCCAGCATTTT.

The chain is built from TRBV27 and TRBJ2-5; 15 bases fit TRBD2. Per germline, CDR1 MNHEY and CDR2 SMNVEV (reference sequence). The V segment lost 6 bases and the J segment 4 bases; nucleotides outside the gene matches: 9. CDR3 length: 17 residues. DNA for the CDR3: TGTGCCAGCAGGAGGACTAGCGGGGGGGCGGGTGGAGAGACCCAGTACTTC. Protein sequence: CASRRTSGGAGGETQYF.

V usage is TRBV6-2 or TRBV6-3 and J usage is TRBJ2-7; a possible D gene is TRBD2 (5 bases). Germline V gives CDR1 MNHEY, CDR2 SVGEGT. The V gene lost 2 bases and the J gene lost 7 bases, with 9 bases spanning the gap. CDR3 length equals 12 residues. DNA of the CDR3: TGTGCCAGCAGTTACACCCCGGGAGAGCAGTACGTC. It yields the protein CASSYTPGEQYV.

The gene calls are TRBV6-6 and TRBJ1-1, with 11 bases identical to TRBD1. CDR1 and CDR2 from the germline V gene are MNHNY and SVGAGI (reference sequence). The V segment lost 4 bases and the J segment 5 bases; nucleotides outside the gene matches: 3. The CDR3 loop spans 14 amino acids. The CDR3 sequence is CASSWGQGGTEAFF. The CDR3 nucleotides read TGTGCCAGCAGTTGGGGACAGGGGGGTACTGAAGCTTTCTTT.

CDR3 residues: CASSFSWEGGDYNEQFF. The CDR3 nucleotides are TGTGCCAGCAGCTTTAGTTGGGAAGGGGGGGACTACAATGAGCAGTTCTTC. This chain links TRBV11-2 with TRBJ2-1; maybe TRBD2 (7 bases). Per the germline V gene, CDR1 is SGHAT and CDR2 is FQNNGV. The CDR3 is 17 amino acids. Between the trimmed V and J ends, which lost 3 bases and 3 bases, there was a span of 18 bases. The full variable domain, its missing parts supplied by reference TRBV11-2 and TRBJ2-1, is EAGVAQSPRYKIIEKRQSVAFWCNPISGHATLYWYQQILGQGPKLLIQFQNNGVVDDSQLPKDRFSAERLKGVDSTLKIQPAKLEDSAVYLCASSFSWEGGDYNEQFFGPGTRLTVL.

The gene calls are TRBV6-1 and TRBJ2-3; 8 bases align to TRBD1. V trimming: 3 bases; J trimming: 4 bases; junction bases outside the gene matches: 12. The CDR3 totals 17 residues. Per germline, CDR1 MNHNS and CDR2 SASEGT. CDR3 DNA sequence: TGTGCCAGCAGTGAGATTGCAGGGGGCCTTGGGGCAGATACGCAGTATTTT. Amino acids: CASSEIAGGLGADTQYF.